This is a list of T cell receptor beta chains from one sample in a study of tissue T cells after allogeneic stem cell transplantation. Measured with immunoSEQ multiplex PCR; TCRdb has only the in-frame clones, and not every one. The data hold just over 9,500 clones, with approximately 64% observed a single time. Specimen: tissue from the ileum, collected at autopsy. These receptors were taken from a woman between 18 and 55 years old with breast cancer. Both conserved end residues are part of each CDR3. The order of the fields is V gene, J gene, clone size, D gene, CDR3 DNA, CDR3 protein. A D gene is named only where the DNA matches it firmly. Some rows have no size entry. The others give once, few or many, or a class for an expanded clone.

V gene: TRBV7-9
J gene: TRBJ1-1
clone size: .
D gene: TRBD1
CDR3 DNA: TGTGCCAGCAGCCTGACAGGGGGGGCTGAAGCTTTCTTT
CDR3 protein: CASSLTGGAEAFF

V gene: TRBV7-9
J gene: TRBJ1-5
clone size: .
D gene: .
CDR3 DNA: TGTGCCAGCAGCTTGAGGGATCAGCCCCAGCATTTT
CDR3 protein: CASSLRDQPQHF

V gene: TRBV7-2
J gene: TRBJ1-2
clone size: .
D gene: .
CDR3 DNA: TGTGCCAGCAGCTCTCAGGGGTTCGTTTATGGCTACACCTTC
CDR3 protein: CASSSQGFVYGYTF

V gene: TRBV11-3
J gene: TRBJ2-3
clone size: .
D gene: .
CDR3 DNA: TGTGCCAGCAGCTGGGGGGCAGGGAGGGATACGCAGTATTTT
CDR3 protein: CASSWGAGRDTQYF

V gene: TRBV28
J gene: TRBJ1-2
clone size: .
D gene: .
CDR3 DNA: TGTGCCAGCAGCGGGGACCCTGCTATTAATGGCTACACCTTC
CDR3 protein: CASSGDPAINGYTF

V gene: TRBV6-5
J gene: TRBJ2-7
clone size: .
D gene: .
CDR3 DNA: TGTGCCAGCAGAAACGGTCAGCTCTACGAGCAGTACTTC
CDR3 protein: CASRNGQLYEQYF

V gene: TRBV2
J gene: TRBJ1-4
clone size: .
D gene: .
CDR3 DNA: TGTGCCAGCAGTGAAGGACTAAGGGGGATCTTT
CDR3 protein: CASSEGLRGIF

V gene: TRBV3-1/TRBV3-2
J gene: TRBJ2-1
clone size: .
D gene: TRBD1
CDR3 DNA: TGTGCCAGCAGCCAAGAAGACAGGGACGGTGAGCAGTTCTTC
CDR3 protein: CASSQEDRDGEQFF

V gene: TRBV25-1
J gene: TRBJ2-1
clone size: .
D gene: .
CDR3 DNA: TGTGCCAGCAGCAGTGGATCCTACAATGAGCAGTTCTTC
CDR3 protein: CASSSGSYNEQFF

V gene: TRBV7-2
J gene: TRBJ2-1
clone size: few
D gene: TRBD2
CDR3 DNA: TGTGCCAGCAGCTCAGGACTAGCGGGAGTTAATGAGCAGTTCTTC
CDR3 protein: CASSSGLAGVNEQFF

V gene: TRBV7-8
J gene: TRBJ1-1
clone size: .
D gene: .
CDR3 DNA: TGTGCCAGCAGCAAGGCCGCAGGGGACACTGAAGCTTTCTTT
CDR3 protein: CASSKAAGDTEAFF

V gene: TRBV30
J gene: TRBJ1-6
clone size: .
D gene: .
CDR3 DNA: TGTGCCTCTTCGTCGATCCGATATAATTCACCCCTCCACTTT
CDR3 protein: CASSSIRYNSPLHF

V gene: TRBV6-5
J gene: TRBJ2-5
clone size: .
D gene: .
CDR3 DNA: TGTGCCAGCAGTTACTTGGGGGAAGAGACCCAGTACTTC
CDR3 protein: CASSYLGEETQYF

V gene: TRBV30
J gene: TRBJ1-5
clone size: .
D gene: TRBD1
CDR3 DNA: TGTGCCTGGAGCGGACAGGGTGATCAGCCCCAGCATTTT
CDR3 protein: CAWSGQGDQPQHF

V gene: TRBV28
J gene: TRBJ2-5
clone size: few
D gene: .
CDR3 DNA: TGTGCCAGCAGTTATGTTACAGTGTACCAAGAGACCCAGTACTTC
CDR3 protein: CASSYVTVYQETQYF

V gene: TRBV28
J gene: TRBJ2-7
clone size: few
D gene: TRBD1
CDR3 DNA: TGTGCCAGCAGACCTGACAGGGTCGAGTACGAGCAGTACTTC
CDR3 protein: CASRPDRVEYEQYF

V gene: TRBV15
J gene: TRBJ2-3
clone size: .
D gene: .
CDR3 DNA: TGTGCCACCAGCAGAGGGGCGGGCGATACGCAGTATTTT
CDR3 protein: CATSRGAGDTQYF

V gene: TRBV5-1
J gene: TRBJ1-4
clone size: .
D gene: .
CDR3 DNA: TGCGCCAGCAGCTTCGGGGAGGCCGATGAAAAACTGTTTTTT
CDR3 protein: CASSFGEADEKLFF

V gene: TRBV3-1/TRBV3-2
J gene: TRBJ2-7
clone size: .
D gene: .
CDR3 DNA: TGTGCCAGCAGCAACGGGCCTCAGCGCGAGCAGTACTTC
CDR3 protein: CASSNGPQREQYF

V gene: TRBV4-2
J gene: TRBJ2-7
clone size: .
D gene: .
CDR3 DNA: TGTGCCAGCAGCCACCCACTAGGGCTTCACGAGCAGTACTTC
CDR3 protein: CASSHPLGLHEQYF

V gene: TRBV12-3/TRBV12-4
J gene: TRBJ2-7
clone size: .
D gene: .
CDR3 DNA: TGTGCCAGCAGTCTCAGACCTAACGAGCAGTACTTC
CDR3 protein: CASSLRPNEQYF

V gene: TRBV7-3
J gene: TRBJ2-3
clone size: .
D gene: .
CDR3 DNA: TGTGCCAGCAGCCTTCAGGCCACAGATACGCAGTATTTT
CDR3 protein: CASSLQATDTQYF

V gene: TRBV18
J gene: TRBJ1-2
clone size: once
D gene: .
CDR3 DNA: TGTGCCAGCGCCGGGGGTTGGGGTGCTTTCAACTATGGCTACACCTTC
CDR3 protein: CASAGGWGAFNYGYTF

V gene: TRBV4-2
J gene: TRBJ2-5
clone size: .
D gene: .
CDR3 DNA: TGTGCCAGCAGCCAAGATAGAGGGGAGACCCAGTACTTC
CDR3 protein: CASSQDRGETQYF

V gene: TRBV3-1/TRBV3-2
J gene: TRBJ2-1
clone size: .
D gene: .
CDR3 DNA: TGTGCCAGCAGCCAAGATCGGGTCGGCAATGAGCAGTTCTTC
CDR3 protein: CASSQDRVGNEQFF

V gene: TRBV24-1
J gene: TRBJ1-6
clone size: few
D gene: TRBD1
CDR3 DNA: TGTGCCACCGGGCGGACAGGGCCTGGGGGGACCCTCCACTTT
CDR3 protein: CATGRTGPGGTLHF

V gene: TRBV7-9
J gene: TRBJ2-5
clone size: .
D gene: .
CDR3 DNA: TGTGCCAGCAGCTTTGGGGGAGAGACCCAGTACTTC
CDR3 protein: CASSFGGETQYF

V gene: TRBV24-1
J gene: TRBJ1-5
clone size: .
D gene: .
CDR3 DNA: TGTGCCACCAGTGCCCTGGAGGGGGGGCCCGCTGAATGG
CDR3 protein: CATSALEGGPAEW

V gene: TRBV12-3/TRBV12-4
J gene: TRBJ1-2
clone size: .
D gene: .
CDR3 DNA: TGTGCCAGCAGTTCAAACGGACAATTCTACACCTTC
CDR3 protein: CASSSNGQFYTF

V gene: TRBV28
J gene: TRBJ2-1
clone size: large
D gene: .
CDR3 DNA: TGTGCCAGCAGTTTCTCCCTGGAGGCCTACAATGAGCAGTTCTTC
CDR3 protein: CASSFSLEAYNEQFF

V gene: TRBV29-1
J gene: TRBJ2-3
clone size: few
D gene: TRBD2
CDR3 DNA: TGCAGCGTTGAACTGTGGCGGGGGGCTAGCACAGATACGCAGTATTTT
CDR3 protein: CSVELWRGASTDTQYF

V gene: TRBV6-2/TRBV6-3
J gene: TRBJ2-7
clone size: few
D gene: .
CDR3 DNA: TGTGCCAGCAGTTACTCGCTGGGCTACGAGCAGTACTTC
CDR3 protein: CASSYSLGYEQYF

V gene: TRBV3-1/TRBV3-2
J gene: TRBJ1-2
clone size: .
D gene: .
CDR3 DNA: TGTGCCAGCAGCCAAGATACGGCAGTTAACTATGGCTACACCTTC
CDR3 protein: CASSQDTAVNYGYTF

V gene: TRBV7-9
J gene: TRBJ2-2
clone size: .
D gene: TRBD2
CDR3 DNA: TGTGCCAGCAGCAAACTAGCGGGGAACACCGGGGAGCTGTTTTTT
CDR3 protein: CASSKLAGNTGELFF

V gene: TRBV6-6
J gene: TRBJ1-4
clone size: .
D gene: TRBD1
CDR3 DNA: TGTGCCAGCAGTCTCGGACAGGGGGCCGAAAAACTGTTTTTT
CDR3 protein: CASSLGQGAEKLFF

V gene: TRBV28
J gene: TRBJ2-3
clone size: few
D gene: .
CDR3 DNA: TGTGCCAGTCAACTCGTGGGGACAGATACGCAGTATTTT
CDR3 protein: CASQLVGTDTQYF

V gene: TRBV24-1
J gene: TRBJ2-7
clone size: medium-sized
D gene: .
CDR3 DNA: TGTGCCACCAGTGCCGACGACAGGCCCTCCTACGAGCAGTACTTC
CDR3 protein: CATSADDRPSYEQYF

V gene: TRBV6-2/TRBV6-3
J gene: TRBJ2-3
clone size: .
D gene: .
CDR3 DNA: TGTGCCAGCAGTTACAAGGGCACAGATACGCAGTATTTT
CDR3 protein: CASSYKGTDTQYF

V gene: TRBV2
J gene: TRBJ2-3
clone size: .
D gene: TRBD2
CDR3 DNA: TGTGCCAGCAGTGAATACGGAGGGGAGGGGGATACGCAGTATTTT
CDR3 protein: CASSEYGGEGDTQYF

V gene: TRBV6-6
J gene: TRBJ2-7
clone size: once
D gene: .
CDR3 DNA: TGTGCCAGCTTCGGGGACTCCTACGAGCAGTACTTC
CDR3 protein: CASFGDSYEQYF

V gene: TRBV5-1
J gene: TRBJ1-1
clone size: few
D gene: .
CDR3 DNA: TGCGCCAGCAGCTTGAGCCGACTGAACACTGAAGCTTTCTTT
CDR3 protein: CASSLSRLNTEAFF

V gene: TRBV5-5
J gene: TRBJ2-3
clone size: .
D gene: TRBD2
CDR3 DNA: TGTGCCAGCAGACTCGGGGGGATCACAGATACGCAGTATTTT
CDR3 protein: CASRLGGITDTQYF

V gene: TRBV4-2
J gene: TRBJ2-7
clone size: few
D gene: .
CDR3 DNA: TGTGCCAGCAGCCATCCGAAAGGAGGGGCAGGGGCCTACGAGCAGTACTTC
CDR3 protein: CASSHPKGGAGAYEQYF

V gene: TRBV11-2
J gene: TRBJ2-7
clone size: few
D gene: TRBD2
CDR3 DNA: TGTGCCAGCAGCAGAGTAGCGGGACTCAACTACGAGCAGTACTTC
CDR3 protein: CASSRVAGLNYEQYF

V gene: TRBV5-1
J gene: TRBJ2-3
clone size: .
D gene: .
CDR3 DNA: TGCGCCAGCAGCTTGGAGGGGTCGGGCACAGATACGCAGTATTTT
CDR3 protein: CASSLEGSGTDTQYF